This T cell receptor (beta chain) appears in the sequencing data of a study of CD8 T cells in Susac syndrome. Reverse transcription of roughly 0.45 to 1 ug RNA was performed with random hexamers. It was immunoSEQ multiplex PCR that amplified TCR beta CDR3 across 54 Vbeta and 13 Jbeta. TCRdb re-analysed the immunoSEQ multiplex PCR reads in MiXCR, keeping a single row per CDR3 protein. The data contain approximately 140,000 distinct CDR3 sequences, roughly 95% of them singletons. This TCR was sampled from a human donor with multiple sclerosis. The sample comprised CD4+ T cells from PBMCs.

The CDR3 reads CSALIMVLGSGYTF. For the CDR3, the DNA is TGCAGTGCCTTGATCATGGTCCTGGGGAGTGGCTACACCTTC. The V and J genes are TRBV20-1 and TRBJ1-2; D is undetermined. V was clipped by 6 bases and J by 7 bases, with 21 bases between them. The CDR3 totals 14 residues. Germline V gene sequence: CDR1 DFQATT, CDR2 SNEGSKA (reference sequence).